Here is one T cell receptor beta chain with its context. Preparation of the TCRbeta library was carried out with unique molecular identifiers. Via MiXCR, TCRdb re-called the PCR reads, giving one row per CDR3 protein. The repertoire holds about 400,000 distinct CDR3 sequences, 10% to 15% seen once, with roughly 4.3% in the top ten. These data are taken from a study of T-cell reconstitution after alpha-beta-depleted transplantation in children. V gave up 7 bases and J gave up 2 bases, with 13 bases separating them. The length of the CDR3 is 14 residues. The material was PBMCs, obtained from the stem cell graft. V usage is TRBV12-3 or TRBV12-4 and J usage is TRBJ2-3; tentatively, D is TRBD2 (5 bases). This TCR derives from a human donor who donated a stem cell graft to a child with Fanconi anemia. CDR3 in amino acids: CASKNEGHTDTQYF. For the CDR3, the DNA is TGTGCCAGCAAGAACGAGGGTCACACAGATACGCAGTATTTT.